A selection of T cell receptor beta chains follows, all from one sample in a study of blood T cells in healthy people across ages. TCRdb re-analysed the 5' RACE reads in MiXCR, keeping a single row per CDR3 protein. The sample records over 600,000 distinct CDR3 sequences, around 50% being singletons. Sequencing used blood. These receptor sequences come from a middle-aged man in good health. The CDR3 runs from the conserved cysteine through the conserved F or W. The D gene is left open where the match is weak. Clone size is given for some rows only: seen once, a few or many times, or a class if the clone is expanded.

D gene: TRBD1; J gene: TRBJ2-7; clone size: -; V gene: TRBV20-1; CDR3 protein: CSATPEYKAYRGSEQYF; CDR3 DNA: TGCAGTGCTACCCCCGAGTATAAAGCCTACAGGGGGAGCGAGCAGTACTTC
D gene: -; J gene: TRBJ2-7; clone size: few; V gene: TRBV2; CDR3 protein: CASMVSTVGEQYF; CDR3 DNA: TGTGCCAGCATGGTTTCTACGGTTGGCGAGCAGTACTTC
D gene: -; J gene: TRBJ2-3; clone size: -; V gene: TRBV13; CDR3 protein: CASSLELAETTDTQYF; CDR3 DNA: TGTGCCAGCAGCTTAGAATTAGCGGAGACCACAGATACGCAGTATTTT
D gene: -; J gene: TRBJ2-6; clone size: -; V gene: TRBV7-3; CDR3 protein: CVSSSQGSGANVLTF; CDR3 DNA: TGTGTCAGCAGCTCACAGGGTTCGGGGGCCAACGTCCTGACTTTC
D gene: -; J gene: TRBJ2-3; clone size: -; V gene: TRBV3-1; CDR3 protein: CASSLNTPVPNTQYF; CDR3 DNA: TGTGCCAGCAGCCTGAACACACCGGTCCCGAATACGCAGTATTTT
D gene: TRBD1; J gene: TRBJ2-3; clone size: -; V gene: TRBV11-3; CDR3 protein: CASSPGTGGADTQYF; CDR3 DNA: TGTGCCAGCAGCCCTGGGACAGGGGGCGCAGATACGCAGTATTTT
D gene: -; J gene: TRBJ2-7; clone size: few; V gene: TRBV7-6; CDR3 protein: CASSSEVGVVGVEQYF; CDR3 DNA: TGTGCCAGCAGCTCCGAGGTCGGGGTGGTGGGGGTCGAGCAGTACTTC
D gene: -; J gene: TRBJ2-7; clone size: -; V gene: TRBV5-6; CDR3 protein: CASSPDPRLLLEQYF; CDR3 DNA: TGTGCCAGCAGCCCGGACCCCCGACTTCTTCTCGAGCAGTACTTC
D gene: -; J gene: TRBJ1-2; clone size: -; V gene: TRBV12-3/TRBV12-4; CDR3 protein: CASSLIGQNNYGYTF; CDR3 DNA: TGTGCCAGCAGTTTAATCGGGCAGAATAACTATGGCTACACCTTC
D gene: -; J gene: TRBJ2-1; clone size: -; V gene: TRBV15; CDR3 protein: CATSRDGPGPQFF; CDR3 DNA: TGTGCCACCAGCAGAGACGGACCAGGGCCCCAGTTCTTC
D gene: -; J gene: TRBJ2-6; clone size: once; V gene: TRBV3-1; CDR3 protein: CASTRGSSGANVLTF; CDR3 DNA: TGTGCCAGCACTAGGGGCAGCTCTGGGGCCAACGTCCTGACTTTC
D gene: -; J gene: TRBJ1-6; clone size: -; V gene: TRBV5-1; CDR3 protein: CASSLASGANSPLHF; CDR3 DNA: TGCGCCAGCAGCTTGGCCTCAGGGGCTAATTCACCCCTCCACTTT
D gene: TRBD1; J gene: TRBJ1-2; clone size: once; V gene: TRBV3-1; CDR3 protein: CASSQGADRSYGYTF; CDR3 DNA: TGTGCCAGCAGCCAAGGTGCGGACAGGAGCTATGGCTACACCTTC
D gene: -; J gene: TRBJ2-7; clone size: -; V gene: TRBV27; CDR3 protein: CASSLSLGSAYEQYF; CDR3 DNA: TGTGCCAGCAGTTTATCGCTAGGGTCAGCCTACGAGCAGTACTTC